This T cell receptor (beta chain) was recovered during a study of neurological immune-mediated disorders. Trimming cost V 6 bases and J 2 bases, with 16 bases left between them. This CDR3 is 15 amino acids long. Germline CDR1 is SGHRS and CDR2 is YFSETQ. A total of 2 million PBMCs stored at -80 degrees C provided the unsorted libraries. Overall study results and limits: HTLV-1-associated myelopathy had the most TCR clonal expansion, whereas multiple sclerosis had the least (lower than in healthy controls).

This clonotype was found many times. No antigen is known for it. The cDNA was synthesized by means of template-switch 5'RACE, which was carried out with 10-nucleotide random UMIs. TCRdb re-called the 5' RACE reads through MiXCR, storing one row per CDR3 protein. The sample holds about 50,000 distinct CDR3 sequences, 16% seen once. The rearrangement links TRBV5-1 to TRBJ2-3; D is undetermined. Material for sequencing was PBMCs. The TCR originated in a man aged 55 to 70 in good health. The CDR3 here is CASTPNTLTTDTQYF. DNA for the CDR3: TGCGCCAGCACCCCTAATACCCTGACCACAGATACGCAGTATTTT.